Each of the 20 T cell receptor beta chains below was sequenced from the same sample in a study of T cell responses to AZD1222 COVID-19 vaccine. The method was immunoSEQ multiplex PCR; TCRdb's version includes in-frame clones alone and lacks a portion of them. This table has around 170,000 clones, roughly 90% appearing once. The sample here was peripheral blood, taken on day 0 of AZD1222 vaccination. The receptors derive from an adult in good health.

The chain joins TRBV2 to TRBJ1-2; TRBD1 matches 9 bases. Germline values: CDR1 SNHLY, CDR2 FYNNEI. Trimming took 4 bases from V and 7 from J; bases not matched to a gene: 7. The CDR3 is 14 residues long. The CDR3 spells CASSGTGAWSGYTF. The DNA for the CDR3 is TGTGCCAGCAGTGGGACAGGGGCTTGGAGTGGCTACACCTTC. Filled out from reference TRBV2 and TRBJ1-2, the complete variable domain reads EPEVTQTPSHQVTQMGQEVILRCVPISNHLYFYWYRQILGQKVEFLVSFYNNEISEKSEIFDDQFSVERPDGSNFTLKIRSTKLEDSAMYFCASSGTGAWSGYTFGSGTRLTVV.

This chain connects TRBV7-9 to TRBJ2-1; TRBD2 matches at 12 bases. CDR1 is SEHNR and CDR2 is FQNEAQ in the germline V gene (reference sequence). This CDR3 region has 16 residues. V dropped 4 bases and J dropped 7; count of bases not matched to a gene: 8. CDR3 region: CASSSSASGRVNEQFF. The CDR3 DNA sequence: TGTGCCAGCAGCTCCTCGGCTAGCGGGAGGGTAAATGAGCAGTTCTTC.

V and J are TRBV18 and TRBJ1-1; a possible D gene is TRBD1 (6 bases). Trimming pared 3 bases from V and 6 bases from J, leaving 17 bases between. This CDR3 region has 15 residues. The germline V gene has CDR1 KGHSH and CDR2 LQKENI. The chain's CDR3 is CASSPEGGGMSEAFF. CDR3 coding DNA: TGTGCCAGCTCACCGGAAGGGGGAGGTATGTCTGAAGCTTTCTTT.

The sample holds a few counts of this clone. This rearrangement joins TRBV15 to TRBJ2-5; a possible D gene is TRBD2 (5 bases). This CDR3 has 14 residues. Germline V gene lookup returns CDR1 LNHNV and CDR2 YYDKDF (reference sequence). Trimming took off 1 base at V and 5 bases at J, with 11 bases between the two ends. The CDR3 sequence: CATSRAGRRETQYF. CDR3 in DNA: TGTGCCACCAGCAGAGCGGGAAGGAGGGAGACCCAGTACTTC.

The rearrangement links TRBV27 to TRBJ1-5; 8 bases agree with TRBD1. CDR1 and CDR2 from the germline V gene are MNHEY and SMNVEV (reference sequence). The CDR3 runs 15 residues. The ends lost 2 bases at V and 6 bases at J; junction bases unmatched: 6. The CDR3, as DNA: TGTGCCAGCAGTTTAGTCAGGGGGCCCGGTCAGCCCCAGCATTTT. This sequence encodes CASSLVRGPGQPQHF.

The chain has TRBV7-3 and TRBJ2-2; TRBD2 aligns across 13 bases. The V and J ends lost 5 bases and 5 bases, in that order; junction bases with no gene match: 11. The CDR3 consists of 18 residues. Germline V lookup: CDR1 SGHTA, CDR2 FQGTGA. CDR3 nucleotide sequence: TGTGCCAGCAGCCCGGACGGACTAGCGGGAGTCGGGACCGGGGAGCTGTTTTTT. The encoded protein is CASSPDGLAGVGTGELFF.

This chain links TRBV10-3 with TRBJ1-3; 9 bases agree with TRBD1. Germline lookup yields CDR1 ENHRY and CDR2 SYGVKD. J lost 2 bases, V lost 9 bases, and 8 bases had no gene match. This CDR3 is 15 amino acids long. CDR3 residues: CAIEVQGATGNTIYF. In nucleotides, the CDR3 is TGTGCCATAGAAGTACAGGGGGCTACTGGAAACACCATATATTTT.

The chain's CDR3 is CASSSTPPFNEQFF. In DNA form, the CDR3 reads TGTGCCAGCAGCTCAACCCCCCCATTTAATGAGCAGTTCTTC. The gene calls are TRBV9 and TRBJ2-1, with D unclear. The germline gives CDR1 SGDLS, CDR2 YYNGEE. The CDR3 extends over 14 amino acids. V lost 4 bases and J 7 bases, leaving 15 bases between the germline ends.

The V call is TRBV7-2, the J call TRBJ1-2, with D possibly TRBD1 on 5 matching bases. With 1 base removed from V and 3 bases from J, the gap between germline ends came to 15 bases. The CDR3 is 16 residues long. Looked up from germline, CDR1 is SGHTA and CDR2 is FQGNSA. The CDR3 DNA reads TGTGCCAGCAGCTTAGACCCCTCGGGGCAGGACTATGGCTACACCTTC. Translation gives CASSLDPSGQDYGYTF.

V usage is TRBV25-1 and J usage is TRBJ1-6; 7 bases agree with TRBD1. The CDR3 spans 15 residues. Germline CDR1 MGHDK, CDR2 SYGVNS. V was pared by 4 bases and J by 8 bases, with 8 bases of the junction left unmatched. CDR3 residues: CASSGRGSFDSPLHF. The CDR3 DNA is TGTGCCAGCAGTGGCAGGGGGAGTTTCGATTCACCCCTCCACTTT.

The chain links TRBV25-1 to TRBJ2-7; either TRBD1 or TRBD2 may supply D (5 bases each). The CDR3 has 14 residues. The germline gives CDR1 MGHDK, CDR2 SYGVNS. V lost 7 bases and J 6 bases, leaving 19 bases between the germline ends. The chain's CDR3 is CASTGGVREGEQYF. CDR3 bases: TGTGCCAGCACTGGGGGAGTTAGAGAAGGCGAGCAGTACTTC.

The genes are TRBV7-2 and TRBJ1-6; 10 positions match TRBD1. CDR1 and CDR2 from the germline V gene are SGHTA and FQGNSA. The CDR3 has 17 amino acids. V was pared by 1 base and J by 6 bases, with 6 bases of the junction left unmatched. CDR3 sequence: CASSLVFGQGVNSPLHF. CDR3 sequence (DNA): TGTGCCAGCAGCTTAGTTTTTGGACAGGGGGTTAATTCACCCCTCCACTTT.

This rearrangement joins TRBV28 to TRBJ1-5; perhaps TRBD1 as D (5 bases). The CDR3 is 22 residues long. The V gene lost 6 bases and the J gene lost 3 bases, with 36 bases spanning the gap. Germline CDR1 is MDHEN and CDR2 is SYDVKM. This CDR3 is CASSLWGGDDGLGPLNNQPQHF. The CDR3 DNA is TGTGCCAGCAGCCTATGGGGGGGGGATGATGGCCTCGGGCCGCTTAACAATCAGCCCCAGCATTTT.

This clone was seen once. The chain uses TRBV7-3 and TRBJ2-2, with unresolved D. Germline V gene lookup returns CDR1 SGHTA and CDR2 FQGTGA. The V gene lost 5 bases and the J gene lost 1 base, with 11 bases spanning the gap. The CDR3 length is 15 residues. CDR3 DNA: TGTGCCAGCAGCCCAAGGCCTATGAACACCGGGGAGCTGTTTTTT. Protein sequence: CASSPRPMNTGELFF.

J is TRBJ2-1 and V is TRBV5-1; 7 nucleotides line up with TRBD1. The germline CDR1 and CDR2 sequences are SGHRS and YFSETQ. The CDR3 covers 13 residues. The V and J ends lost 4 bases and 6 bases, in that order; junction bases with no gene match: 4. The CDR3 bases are TGCGCCAGCAGCCTGACAGGGTCCAATGAGCAGTTCTTC. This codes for CASSLTGSNEQFF.

Here the CDR3 DNA reads TGTGCCATCAGTGAGAGCGTGGCGTTGGGGACCCAGTACTTC. Translation gives CAISESVALGTQYF. The chain recombines TRBV10-3 with TRBJ2-5; D unclear. This CDR3 is built from 14 residues. Germline loops: CDR1 ENHRY, CDR2 SYGVKD. Trimming took 2 bases from V and 7 from J, leaving 14 bases between them.

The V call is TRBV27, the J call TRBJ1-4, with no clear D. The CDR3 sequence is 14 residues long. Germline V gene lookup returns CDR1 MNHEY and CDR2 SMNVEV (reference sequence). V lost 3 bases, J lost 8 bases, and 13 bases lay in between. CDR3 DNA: TGTGCCAGCAGTTTTTCCCATCTTGGGGAAAAACTGTTTTTT. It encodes CASSFSHLGEKLFF.

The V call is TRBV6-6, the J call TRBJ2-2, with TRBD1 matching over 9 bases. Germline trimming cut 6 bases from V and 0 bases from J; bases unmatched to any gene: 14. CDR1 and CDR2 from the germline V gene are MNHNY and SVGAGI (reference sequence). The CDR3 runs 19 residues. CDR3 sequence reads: CASSFVGTQGAANTGELFF. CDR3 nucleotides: TGTGCCAGCAGCTTTGTAGGAACACAGGGGGCTGCGAACACCGGGGAGCTGTTTTTT.

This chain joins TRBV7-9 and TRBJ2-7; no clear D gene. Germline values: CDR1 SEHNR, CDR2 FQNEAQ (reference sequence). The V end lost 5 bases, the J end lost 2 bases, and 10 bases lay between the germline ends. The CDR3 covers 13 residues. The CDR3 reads CASSRGRTYEQYF. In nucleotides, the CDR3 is TGTGCCAGCAGCCGAGGACGGACCTACGAGCAGTACTTC.

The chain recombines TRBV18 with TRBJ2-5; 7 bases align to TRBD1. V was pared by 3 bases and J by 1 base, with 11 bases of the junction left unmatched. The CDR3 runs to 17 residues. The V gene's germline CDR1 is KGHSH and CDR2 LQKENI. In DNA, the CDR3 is TGTGCCAGCTCACCGCGGACAGGCTCAATTACCCAAGAGACCCAGTACTTC. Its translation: CASSPRTGSITQETQYF.